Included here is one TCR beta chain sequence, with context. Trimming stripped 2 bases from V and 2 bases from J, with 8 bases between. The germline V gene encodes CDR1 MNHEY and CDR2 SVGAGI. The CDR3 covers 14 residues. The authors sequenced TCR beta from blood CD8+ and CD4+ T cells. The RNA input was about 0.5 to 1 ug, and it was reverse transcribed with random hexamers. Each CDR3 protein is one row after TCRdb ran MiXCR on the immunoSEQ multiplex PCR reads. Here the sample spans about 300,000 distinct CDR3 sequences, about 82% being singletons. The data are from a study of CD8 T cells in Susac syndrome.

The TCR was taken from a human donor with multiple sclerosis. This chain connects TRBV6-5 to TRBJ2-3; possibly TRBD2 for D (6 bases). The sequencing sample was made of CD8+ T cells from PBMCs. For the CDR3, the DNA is TGTGCCAGCAGTTACACGGGGGACACAGATACGCAGTATTTT. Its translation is CASSYTGDTDTQYF.